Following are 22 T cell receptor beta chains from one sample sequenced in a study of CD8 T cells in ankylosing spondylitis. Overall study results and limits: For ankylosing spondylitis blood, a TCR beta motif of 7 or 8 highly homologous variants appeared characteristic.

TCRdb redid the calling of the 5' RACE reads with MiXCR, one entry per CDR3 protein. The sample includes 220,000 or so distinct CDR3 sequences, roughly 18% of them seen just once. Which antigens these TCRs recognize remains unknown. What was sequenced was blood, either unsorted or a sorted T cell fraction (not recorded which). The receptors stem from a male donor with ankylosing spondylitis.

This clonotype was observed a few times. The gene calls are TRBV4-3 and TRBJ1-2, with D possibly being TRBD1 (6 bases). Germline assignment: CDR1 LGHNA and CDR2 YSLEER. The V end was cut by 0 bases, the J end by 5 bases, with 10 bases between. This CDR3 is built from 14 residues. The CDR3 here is CASSQDAGDYGYTF. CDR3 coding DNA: TGCGCCAGCAGCCAAGATGCAGGGGATTATGGCTACACCTTC.

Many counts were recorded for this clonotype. The CDR3 bases are TGTGCCAGCAGCTTATTGCCAGGTGGGGAGCAGTTCTTC. It translates to CASSLLPGGEQFF. V gene TRBV7-9 combines with J gene TRBJ2-1; D is unclear. Between the trimmed V and J ends, which lost 2 bases and 10 bases, there was a span of 12 bases. Looked up from germline, CDR1 is SEHNR and CDR2 is FQNEAQ (reference sequence). The CDR3 has 13 residues.

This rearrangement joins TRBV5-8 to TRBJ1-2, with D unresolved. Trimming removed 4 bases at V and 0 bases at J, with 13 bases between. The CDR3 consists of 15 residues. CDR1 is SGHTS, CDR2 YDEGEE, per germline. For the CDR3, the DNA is TGTGCCAGCAGCATTGACACAACTGCTAACTATGGCTACACCTTC. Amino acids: CASSIDTTANYGYTF.

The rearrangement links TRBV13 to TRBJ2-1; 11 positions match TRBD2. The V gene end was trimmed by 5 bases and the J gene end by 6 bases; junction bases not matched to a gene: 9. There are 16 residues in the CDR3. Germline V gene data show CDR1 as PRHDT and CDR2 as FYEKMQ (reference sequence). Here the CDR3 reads CASSTLPGLAANEQFF. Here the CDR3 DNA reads TGTGCCAGCAGCACCCTACCGGGACTAGCGGCCAATGAGCAGTTCTTC.

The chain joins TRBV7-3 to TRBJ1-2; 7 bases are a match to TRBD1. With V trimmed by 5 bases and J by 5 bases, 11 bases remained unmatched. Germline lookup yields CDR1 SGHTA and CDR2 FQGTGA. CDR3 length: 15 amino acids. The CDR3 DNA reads TGTGCCAGCAGCGATAATCACAGGGGAGAATATGGCTACACCTTC. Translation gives CASSDNHRGEYGYTF.

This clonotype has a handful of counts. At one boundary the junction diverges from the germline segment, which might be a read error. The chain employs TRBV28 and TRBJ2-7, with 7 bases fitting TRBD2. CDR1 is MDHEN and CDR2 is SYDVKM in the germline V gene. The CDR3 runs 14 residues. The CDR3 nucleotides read TGTGCCAGCAGTTTGGGGGACTACCGACTACCAAAAACCTTC. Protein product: CASSLGDYRLPKTF.

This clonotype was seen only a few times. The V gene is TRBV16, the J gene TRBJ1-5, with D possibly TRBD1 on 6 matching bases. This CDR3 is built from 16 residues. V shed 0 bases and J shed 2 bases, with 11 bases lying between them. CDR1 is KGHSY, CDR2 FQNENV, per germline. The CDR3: CASSQSEAGGNQPQHF. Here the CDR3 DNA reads TGTGCCAGCAGCCAATCGGAGGCAGGGGGCAATCAGCCCCAGCATTTT.

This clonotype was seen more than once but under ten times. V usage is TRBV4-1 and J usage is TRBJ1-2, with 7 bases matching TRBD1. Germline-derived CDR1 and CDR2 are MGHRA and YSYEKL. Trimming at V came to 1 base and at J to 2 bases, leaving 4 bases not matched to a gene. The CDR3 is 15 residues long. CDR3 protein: CASSQASGQNYGYTF. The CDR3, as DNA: TGCGCCAGCAGCCAAGCCTCGGGACAGAACTATGGCTACACCTTC.

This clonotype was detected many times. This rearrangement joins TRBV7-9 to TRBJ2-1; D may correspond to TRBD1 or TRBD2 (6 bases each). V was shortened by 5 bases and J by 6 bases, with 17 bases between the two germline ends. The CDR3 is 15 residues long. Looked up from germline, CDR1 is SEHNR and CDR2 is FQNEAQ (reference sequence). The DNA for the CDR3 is TGTGCCAGCAGCCGGGGCCCAACGGGGGCCAATGAGCAGTTCTTC. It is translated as CASSRGPTGANEQFF.

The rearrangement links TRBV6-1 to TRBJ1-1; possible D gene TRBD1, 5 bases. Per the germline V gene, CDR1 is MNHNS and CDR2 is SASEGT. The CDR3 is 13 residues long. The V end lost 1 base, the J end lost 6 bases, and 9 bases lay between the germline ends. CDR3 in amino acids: CASSEVGGAEAFF. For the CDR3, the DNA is TGTGCCAGCAGTGAAGTCGGGGGAGCTGAAGCTTTCTTT.

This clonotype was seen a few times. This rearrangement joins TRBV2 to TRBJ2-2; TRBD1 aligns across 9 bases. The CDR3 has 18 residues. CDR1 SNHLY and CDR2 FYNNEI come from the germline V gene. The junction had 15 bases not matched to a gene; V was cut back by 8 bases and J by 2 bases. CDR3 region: CASSAIGSGQGNTGELFF. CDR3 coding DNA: TGTGCCAGCTCAGCAATTGGATCGGGACAGGGAAACACCGGGGAGCTGTTTTTT.

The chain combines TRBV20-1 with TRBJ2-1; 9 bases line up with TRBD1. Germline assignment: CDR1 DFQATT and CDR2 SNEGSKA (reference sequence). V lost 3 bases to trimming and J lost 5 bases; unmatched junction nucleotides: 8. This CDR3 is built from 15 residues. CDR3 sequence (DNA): TGCAGTGCTAGGGACCGGGACAGGGTAAACAATGAGCAGTTCTTC. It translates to CSARDRDRVNNEQFF.

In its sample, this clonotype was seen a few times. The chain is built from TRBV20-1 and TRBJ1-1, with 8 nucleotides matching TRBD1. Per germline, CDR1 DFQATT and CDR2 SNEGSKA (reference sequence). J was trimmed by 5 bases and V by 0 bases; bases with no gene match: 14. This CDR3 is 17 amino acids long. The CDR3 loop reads CSARDWFQGALTTEAFF. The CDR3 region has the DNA TGCAGTGCTAGAGATTGGTTCCAGGGGGCCTTGACGACTGAAGCTTTCTTT.

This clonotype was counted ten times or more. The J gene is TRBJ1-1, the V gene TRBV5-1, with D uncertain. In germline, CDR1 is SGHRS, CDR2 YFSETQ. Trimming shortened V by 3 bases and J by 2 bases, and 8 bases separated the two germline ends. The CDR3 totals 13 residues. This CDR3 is CASSSRGNTEAFF. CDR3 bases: TGCGCCAGCAGCTCGCGGGGAAACACTGAAGCTTTCTTT. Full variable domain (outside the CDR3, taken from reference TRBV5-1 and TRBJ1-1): KAGVTQTPRYLIKTRGQQVTLSCSPISGHRSVSWYQQTPGQGLQFLFEYFSETQRNKGNFPGRFSGRQFSNSRSEMNVSTLELGDSALYLCASSSRGNTEAFFGQGTRLTVV.

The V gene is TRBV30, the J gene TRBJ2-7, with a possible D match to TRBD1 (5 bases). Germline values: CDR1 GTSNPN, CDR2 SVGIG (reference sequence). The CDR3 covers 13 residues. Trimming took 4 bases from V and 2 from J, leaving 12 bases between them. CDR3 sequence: CAWIPRAPYEQYF. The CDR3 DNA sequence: TGTGCCTGGATTCCCAGGGCCCCCTACGAGCAGTACTTC.

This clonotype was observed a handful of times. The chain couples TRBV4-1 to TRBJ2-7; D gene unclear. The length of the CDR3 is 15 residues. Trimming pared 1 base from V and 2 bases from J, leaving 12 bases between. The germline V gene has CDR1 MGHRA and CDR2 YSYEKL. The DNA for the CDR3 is TGCGCCAGCAGCCAAGCCGACGGAAGTACCTACGAGCAGTACTTC. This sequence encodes CASSQADGSTYEQYF.

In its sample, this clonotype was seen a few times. The CDR3 DNA follows: TGCGCCAGCAGCAACCAGCGGAACTACGAGCAGTACTTC. Its protein is CASSNQRNYEQYF. This chain links TRBV5-1 with TRBJ2-7, with a weak D call TRBD2 (5 bases). Germline V gene sequence: CDR1 SGHRS, CDR2 YFSETQ. The CDR3 is 13 residues long. With 4 bases removed from V and 3 bases from J, the gap between germline ends came to 11 bases.

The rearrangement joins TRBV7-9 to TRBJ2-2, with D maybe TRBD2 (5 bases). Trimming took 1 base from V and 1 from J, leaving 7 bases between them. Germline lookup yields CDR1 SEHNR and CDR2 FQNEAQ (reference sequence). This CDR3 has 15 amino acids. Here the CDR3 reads CASSLVGVNTGELFF. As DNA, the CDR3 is TGTGCCAGCAGCTTAGTGGGAGTGAACACCGGGGAGCTGTTTTTT.

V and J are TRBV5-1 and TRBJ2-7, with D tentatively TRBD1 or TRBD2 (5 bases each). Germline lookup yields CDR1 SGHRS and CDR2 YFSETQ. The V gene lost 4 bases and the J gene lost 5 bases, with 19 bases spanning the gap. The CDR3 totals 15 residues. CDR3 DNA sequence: TGCGCCAGCAGCCCTGGGACCAAAAGGACCGACGAGCAGTACTTC. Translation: CASSPGTKRTDEQYF.

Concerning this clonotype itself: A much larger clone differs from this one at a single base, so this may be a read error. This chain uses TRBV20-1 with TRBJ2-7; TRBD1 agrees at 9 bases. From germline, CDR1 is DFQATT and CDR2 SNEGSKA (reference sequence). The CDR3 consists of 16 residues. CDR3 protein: CCARHPRTGDTYEQYF. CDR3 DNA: TGCTGTGCTAGACACCCAAGGACAGGGGACACCTACGAGCAGTACTTC.

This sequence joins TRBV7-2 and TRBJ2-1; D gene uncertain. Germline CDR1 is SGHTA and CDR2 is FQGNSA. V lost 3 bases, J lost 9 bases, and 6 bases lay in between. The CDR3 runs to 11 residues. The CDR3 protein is CASSFISEQFF. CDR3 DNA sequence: TGTGCCAGCAGCTTTATCAGTGAGCAGTTCTTC.

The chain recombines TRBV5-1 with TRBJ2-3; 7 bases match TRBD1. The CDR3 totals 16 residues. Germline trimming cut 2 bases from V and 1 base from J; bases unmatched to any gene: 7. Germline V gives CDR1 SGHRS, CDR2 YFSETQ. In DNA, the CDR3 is TGCGCCAGCAGCTTTTGGACAGGATTAGGCACAGATACGCAGTATTTT. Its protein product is CASSFWTGLGTDTQYF.